This T cell receptor (beta chain) was found in a study of shared clonotypes between healthy human individuals. V gave up 0 bases and J gave up 4 bases, with 5 bases separating them. The CDR3 is 13 residues long. Study findings and constraints: What limited the represented genetic and exposure-history diversity was the small number of donors.

All donors qualified as healthy HIV-negative adults and had experienced no recent acute infections or vaccinations. Generated by immunoSEQ multiplex PCR, the TCRdb table keeps only in-frame clones and is missing some. The sample carries about 2.4 million clones, over 85% recorded once. With respect to this clone: Antigen specificity is unknown.

The origin of this receptor is a man aged 18 to 29 in good health. Some clones in this sample may be carry-over from other donors' samples. Sequencing was performed on naive CD4+ T cells from PBMCs. Noted subset: CD45RA+ positively selected. The J gene is TRBJ2-1, the V gene TRBV5-3; D is ambiguous. TRBV5-3 belongs to the ORF category, with a function that is uncertain. CDR3 nucleotides: TGTGCCAGAAGCTTGGCTGGTTACAATGAGCAGTTCTTC. Amino acids: CARSLAGYNEQFF.